This paragraph reports one TCR beta chain. The source of the sample is a study of cytomegalovirus exposure and HLA in healthy donors. Profiling relied on immunoSEQ multiplex PCR, and the TCRdb table lists in-frame clones only, not all of them. The data contain more than 95,000 clones, around 90% of them seen just once; the ten biggest clones take up 1.5% to 2.5%. Sequencing input: PBMCs. The TCR sequence derives from a woman under 30 in good health and CMV-seronegative.

This CDR3 reads CASSWGGSAYEQYF. CDR3 nucleotides: TGTGCCAGCAGCTGGGGGGGATCCGCCTACGAGCAGTACTTC. The rearrangement uses TRBV5-6 and TRBJ2-7, with TRBD2 matching over 7 bases. This CDR3 is built from 14 residues. V shed 3 bases and J 2 bases; nucleotides not matched to a gene: 5. Germline CDR1 and CDR2: SGHDT and YYEEEE.